This T cell receptor beta chain was found in a study of cytomegalovirus exposure and HLA in healthy donors. Study summary: Counted in an early data release were 65 million to 100 million unique TCRs from HLA-typed donors. Overall study findings and caveats: For presence/absence analyses, sequencing depth was assumed to be roughly uniform across donors. Another analysis was done later, and it associated roughly 15,000 TCR beta sequences with HLA alleles at 0.05 false discovery rate. Specificity of a few CMV-associated chains for CMV antigens was verified in vitro.

There are 14 residues in the CDR3. CDR1 and CDR2 (germline): SGDLS, YYNGEE. With 60 Vbeta and 13 Jbeta primers, the PCR was carried out. Here immunoSEQ multiplex PCR was the method, and the copy in TCRdb shows in-frame clones only, minus some. Its clone listing holds under 50,000 clones. As concerns this clone: Its target is not known. The junction departs from germline at one end; a sequencing error may be responsible.

The chain employs TRBV9 and TRBJ2-5; 7 nucleotides line up with TRBD2. The origin of this receptor is a male donor in good health and CMV-seronegative. The sequencing input was PBMCs. In DNA, the CDR3 is TGTGCCAGCAGCGTTTATGCGGGGGTGGAGACCCGGTACTTC. As protein: CASSVYAGVETRYF. Drawing the rest from reference TRBV9 and TRBJ2-5, the complete variable domain is DSGVTQTPKHLITATGQRVTLRCSPRSGDLSVYWYQQSLDQGLQFLIQYYNGEERAKGNILERFSAQQFPDLHSELNLSSLELGDSALYFCASSVYAGVETRYFGPGTRLLVL.